This T cell receptor (beta chain) comes out of a study of blood T cell repertoires in COVID-19. Across the whole study: Acute and convalescent COVID-19 samples came from the United States, Italy and Spain.

Authors' processing steps: Amplification of reference gene primers was used by the study to estimate nucleated cell counts. TCRdb's table, derived via immunoSEQ multiplex PCR, lists solely in-frame clones and lacks some. The V and J calls and clone size were taken over from that table, and D and trimming were inferred from the DNA. Of around 200,000 clones listed, around 84% are singletons. Germline V CDR1 and CDR2: SGDLS, YYNGEE. Deletions cut 1 base from V and 2 bases from J, with 6 bases between. CDR3 length equals 13 residues. This clone showed up just once. The same CDR3 arises from other DNA sequences in this sample as well. Study members were between roughly 18 and 89 years old and lived in 25 or so US regions. Clinical history reported by participants formed the basis on which cohorts were assigned.

The sequence derives from a woman between 35 and 50 years old with acute COVID-19. The chain has TRBV9 and TRBJ1-2; D is possibly TRBD1 (5 bases). The sample was PBMCs or T cells enriched from blood (not recorded which). CDR3 sequence: CASSVNRNYGYTF. As DNA, the CDR3 is TGTGCCAGCAGCGTAAACAGGAACTATGGCTACACCTTC.